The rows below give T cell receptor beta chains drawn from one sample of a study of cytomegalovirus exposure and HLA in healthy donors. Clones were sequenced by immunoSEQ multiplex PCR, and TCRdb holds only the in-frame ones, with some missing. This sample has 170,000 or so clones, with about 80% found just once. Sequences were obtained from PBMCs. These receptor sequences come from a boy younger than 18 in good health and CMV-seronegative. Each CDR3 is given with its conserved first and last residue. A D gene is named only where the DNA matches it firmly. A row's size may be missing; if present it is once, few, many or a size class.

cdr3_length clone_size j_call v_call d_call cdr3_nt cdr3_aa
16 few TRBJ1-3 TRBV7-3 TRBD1 TGTGCCAGCAGCTTAACGGGACAGAGCTCTGGAAACACCATATATTTT CASSLTGQSSGNTIYF
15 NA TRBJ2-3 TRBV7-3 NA TGTGCCAGCAGCACCGGACTTCGGTCCACAGATACGCAGTATTTT CASSTGLRSTDTQYF
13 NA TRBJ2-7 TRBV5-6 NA TGTGCCAGCAGCTTGGGCCTGCCCAGCGAGCAGTACTTC CASSLGLPSEQYF
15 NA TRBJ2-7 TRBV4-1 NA TGCGCCAGCAGCCTCGGTTGGGGAGATTCCTACGAGCAGTACTTC CASSLGWGDSYEQYF
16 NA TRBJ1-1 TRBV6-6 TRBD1 TGTGCCAGCACCCAACCCGGGGCAGGGGGGTCGACTGAAGCTTTCTTT CASTQPGAGGSTEAFF
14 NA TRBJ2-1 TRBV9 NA TGTGCCAGCAGCGAATCGGGACTTGCGAATGAGCAGTTCTTC CASSESGLANEQFF
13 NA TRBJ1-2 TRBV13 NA TGTGCCAGCAGCCACGCCACAGGGAAGGGCTACACCTTC CASSHATGKGYTF
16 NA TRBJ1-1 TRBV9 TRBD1 TGTGCCAGCAGCGTAGGAAGGGGGCCAGCAAACACTGAAGCTTTCTTT CASSVGRGPANTEAFF
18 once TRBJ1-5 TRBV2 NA TGTGCCAGCAGTGTCGATTGGGGGGGGGATGCTTCCAATCAGCCCCAGCATTTT CASSVDWGGDASNQPQHF
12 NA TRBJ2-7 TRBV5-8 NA TGTGCCAGCCCCAGGGGTGACAACGAGCAGTACTTC CASPRGDNEQYF
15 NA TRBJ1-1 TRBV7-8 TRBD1 TGTGCCAGCAGCTCTGACAGGGGTGGTAGAGCTGAAGCTTTCTTT CASSSDRGGRAEAFF
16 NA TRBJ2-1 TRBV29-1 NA TGCAGCGTTTTTTTATCTTGGACAGTCGGGGAGAACGGGCTGTTCTTC CSVFLSWTVGENGLFF
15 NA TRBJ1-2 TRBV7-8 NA TGTGCCAGCAGCTTAGTGGGGCGAGCTAACTATGGCTACACCTTC CASSLVGRANYGYTF
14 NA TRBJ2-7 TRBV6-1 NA TGTGCCAGCAGGCCCCCTCAGCGGAGCTACGAGCAGTACTTC CASRPPQRSYEQYF
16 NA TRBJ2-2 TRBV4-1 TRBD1 TGCGCCAGCAGCCAAGATAGGGACAGGGTCCCCGGGGAGCTGTTTTTT CASSQDRDRVPGELFF
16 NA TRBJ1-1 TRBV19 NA TGTGCCAGTAGTAGGGGTTCCTTCGGGGTGAACACTGAAGCTTTCTTT CASSRGSFGVNTEAFF
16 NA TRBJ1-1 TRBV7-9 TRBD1 TGTGCCAGCAGTCCCGGACAGGGTACTAGGGACACTGAAGCTTTCTTT CASSPGQGTRDTEAFF
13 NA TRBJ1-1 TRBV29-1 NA TGCAGCGTTCACAGGACCATGAACACTGAAGCTTTCTTT CSVHRTMNTEAFF
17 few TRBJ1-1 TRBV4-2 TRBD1 TGTGCCAGCAGCTTGTCCCCGAGACCCACAGGGGGAACTGAAGCTTTCTTT CASSLSPRPTGGTEAFF
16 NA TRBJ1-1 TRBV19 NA TGTGCCAGTAGCCAGGAGGGAGGGGGGTGGTTCACTGAAGCTTTCTTT CASSQEGGGWFTEAFF
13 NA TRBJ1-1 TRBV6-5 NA TGTGCCAGCACCAGGACACTGAACACTGAAGCTTTCTTT CASTRTLNTEAFF
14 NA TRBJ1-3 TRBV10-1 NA TGCGCCAGCAGTGTACAGAGCTCTGGAAACACCATATATTTT CASSVQSSGNTIYF
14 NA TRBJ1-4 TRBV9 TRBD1 TGTGCCAGCAGCCCGACAGGGGAAGATGAAAAACTGTTTTTT CASSPTGEDEKLFF